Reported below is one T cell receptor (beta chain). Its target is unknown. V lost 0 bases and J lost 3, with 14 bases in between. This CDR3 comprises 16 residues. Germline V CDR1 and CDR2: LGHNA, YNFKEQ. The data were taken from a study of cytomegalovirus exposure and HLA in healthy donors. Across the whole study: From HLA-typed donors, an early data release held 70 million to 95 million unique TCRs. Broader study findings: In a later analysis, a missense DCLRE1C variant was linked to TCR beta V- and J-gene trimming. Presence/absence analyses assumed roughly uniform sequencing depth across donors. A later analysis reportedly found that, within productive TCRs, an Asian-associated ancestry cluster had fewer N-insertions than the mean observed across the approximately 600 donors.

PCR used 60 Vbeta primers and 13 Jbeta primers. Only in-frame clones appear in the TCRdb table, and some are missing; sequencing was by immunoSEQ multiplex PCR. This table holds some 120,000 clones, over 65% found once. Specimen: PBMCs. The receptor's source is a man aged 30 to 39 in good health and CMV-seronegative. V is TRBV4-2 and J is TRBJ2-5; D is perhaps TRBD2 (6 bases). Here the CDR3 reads CASSQERDSLEETQYF. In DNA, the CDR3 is TGTGCCAGCAGCCAAGAACGGGACTCTTTAGAAGAGACCCAGTACTTC.